This T cell receptor beta chain emerged from a study of blood T cell repertoires in COVID-19. TCRdb's copy holds only in-frame clones and misses some; the assay was immunoSEQ multiplex PCR. The sample lists some 240,000 clones; 88% were seen once. Adults between roughly 18 and 89 years of age took part from some 25 US areas. No more than 2 weeks before study entry, exposed participants had met a case of COVID-19. CDR1 and CDR2 (germline): LGHDT, YNNKEL (reference sequence). Trimming took off 1 base at V and 6 bases at J, with 10 bases between the two ends. The CDR3 sequence is 13 residues long. Sequencing was done on a sample of PBMCs or T cells enriched from blood (not recorded which). The rearrangement links TRBV3-1 (or the pseudogene TRBV3-2) to TRBJ2-7; D is possibly TRBD2 (5 bases). The receptor was derived from a middle-aged woman who had been exposed to COVID-19. The CDR3 DNA follows: TGTGCCAGCAGCCAAGCGGACTTGGGCGAGCAGTACTTC. Protein sequence: CASSQADLGEQYF.